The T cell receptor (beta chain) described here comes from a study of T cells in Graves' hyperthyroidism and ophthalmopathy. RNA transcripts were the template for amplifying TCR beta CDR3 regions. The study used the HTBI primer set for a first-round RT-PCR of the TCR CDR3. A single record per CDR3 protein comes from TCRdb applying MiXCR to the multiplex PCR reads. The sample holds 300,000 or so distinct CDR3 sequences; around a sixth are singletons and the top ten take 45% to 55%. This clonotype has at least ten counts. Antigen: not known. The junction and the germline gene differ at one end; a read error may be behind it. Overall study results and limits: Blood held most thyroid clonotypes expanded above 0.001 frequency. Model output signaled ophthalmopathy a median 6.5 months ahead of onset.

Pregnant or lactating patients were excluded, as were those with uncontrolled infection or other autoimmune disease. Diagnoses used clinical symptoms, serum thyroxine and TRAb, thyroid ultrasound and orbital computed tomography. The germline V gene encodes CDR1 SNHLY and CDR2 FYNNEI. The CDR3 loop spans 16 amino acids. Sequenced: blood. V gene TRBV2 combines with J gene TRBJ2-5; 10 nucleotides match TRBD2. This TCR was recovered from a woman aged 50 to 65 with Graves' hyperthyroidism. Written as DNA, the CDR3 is TGTGCCAGCAGCTCGGAAATAGCGGGGGGCCAAGGGACCCAGTACTTC. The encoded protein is CASSSEIAGGQGTQYF.